Presented here are 25 T cell receptor beta chains from one specimen sequenced in a study of cytomegalovirus exposure and HLA in healthy donors. The repertoire was sequenced with immunoSEQ multiplex PCR; TCRdb's copy has only in-frame clones and lacks some. The sample shows roughly 300,000 clones, over 75% of them seen only once. Sequencing was done on a sample of PBMCs. These TCRs come from a woman younger than 30 in good health and CMV-seronegative.

The chain links TRBV25-1 to TRBJ1-3, with 9 bases lining up with TRBD1. The germline V gene encodes CDR1 MGHDK and CDR2 SYGVNS. V gave up 6 bases and J gave up 1 base; unmatched junction bases: 10. The CDR3 runs to 17 residues. The CDR3 bases are TGTGCCAGCAGCTCCGGGACAGGGTTAGGGTCTGGAAACACCATATATTTT. It yields the protein CASSSGTGLGSGNTIYF. The complete variable domain, with remaining parts taken from reference TRBV25-1 and TRBJ1-3, reads EADIYQTPRYLVIGTGKKITLECSQTMGHDKMYWYQQDPGMELHLIHYSYGVNSTEKGDLSSESTVSRIRTEHFPLTLESARPSHTSQYLCASSSGTGLGSGNTIYFGEGSWLTVV.

The V gene is TRBV2, the J gene TRBJ1-6; D is uncertain. The CDR3 runs 14 residues. Germline CDR1 is SNHLY and CDR2 is FYNNEI. The V gene lost 2 bases and the J gene lost 4 bases, with 6 bases spanning the gap. Here the CDR3 DNA reads TGTGCCAGCAGTGAATCCGGGTATAATTCACCCCTCCACTTT. As protein: CASSESGYNSPLHF.

This chain joins TRBV6-5 and TRBJ1-5; TRBD1 aligns across 7 bases. V gave up 0 bases and J gave up 6 bases; unmatched junction bases: 5. This CDR3 is built from 15 residues. Germline loops: CDR1 MNHEY, CDR2 SVGAGI. The CDR3 here is CASSYSHRGAQPQHF. CDR3 DNA sequence: TGTGCCAGCAGTTACTCCCACAGGGGCGCTCAGCCCCAGCATTTT.

This chain links TRBV6-6 with TRBJ2-7, with a possible D match to TRBD1 (5 bases). Germline V gene sequence: CDR1 MNHNY, CDR2 SVGAGI (reference sequence). The V end lost 5 bases, the J end lost 3 bases, and 8 bases lay between the germline ends. There are 12 residues in the CDR3. The CDR3 DNA reads as TGTGCCAGCAGTACACAGGACTACGAGCAGTACTTC. This encodes CASSTQDYEQYF.

This rearrangement joins TRBV5-1 to TRBJ1-5, with unresolved D. The ends were cut back, 5 bases at V and 4 bases at J, with 10 bases in the middle. This CDR3 is 13 amino acids long. Per germline, CDR1 SGHRS and CDR2 YFSETQ. DNA of the CDR3: TGCGCCAGCAGGTTGCTTAAAAATCAGCCCCAGCATTTT. It yields the protein CASRLLKNQPQHF.

CDR3 DNA: TGTGCCAGTAGTCCTGGACAGGTCTTTTACGAGCAGTACTTC. Its translation is CASSPGQVFYEQYF. V and J are TRBV19 and TRBJ2-7; 7 bases align to TRBD1. CDR1 is LNHDA and CDR2 is SQIVND in the germline V gene (reference sequence). After removal of 5 bases from V and 4 bases from J, the junction contained 8 bases not matched to a gene. The CDR3 is 14 residues long. The variable domain in full, completed from reference TRBV19 and TRBJ2-7, reads DGGITQSPKYLFRKEGQNVTLSCEQNLNHDAMYWYRQDPGQGLRLIYYSQIVNDFQKGDIAEGYSVSREKKESFPLTVTSAQKNPTAFYLCASSPGQVFYEQYFGPGTRLTVT.

This chain uses TRBV6-1 with TRBJ2-7; 10 bases fit TRBD1. CDR3 size: 14 residues. Germline CDR1 is MNHNS and CDR2 is SASEGT. V shed 4 bases and J 5 bases; nucleotides not matched to a gene: 5. The CDR3 here is CASSVDRGLHEQYF. DNA of the CDR3: TGTGCCAGCAGTGTCGACAGGGGGCTGCACGAGCAGTACTTC.

J is TRBJ2-7 and V is TRBV7-6; 8 bases are shared with TRBD2. Unmatched junction bases numbered 6, after V lost 5 bases and J lost 6 bases. This CDR3 has 13 amino acids. Germline CDR1 reads SGHVS; CDR2 reads FNYEAQ. The CDR3 sequence: CASSARGGREQYF. Here the CDR3 DNA reads TGTGCCAGCAGCGCCCGCGGGGGGCGCGAGCAGTACTTC.

The chain carries TRBV6-4 and TRBJ1-6; the D gene is possibly TRBD1 (5 bases). V shed 7 bases and J shed 8 bases, with 15 bases lying between them. CDR3 length: 14 residues. The germline V gene encodes CDR1 MRHNA and CDR2 SNTAGT. The CDR3 is CASKPSTGHSPLHF. DNA for the CDR3: TGTGCCAGCAAGCCCTCTACAGGCCATTCACCCCTCCACTTT.

The chain carries TRBV29-1 and TRBJ2-3; 9 nucleotides agree with TRBD2. The germline V gene encodes CDR1 SQVTM and CDR2 ANQGSEA. The CDR3 spans 11 residues. V gave up 4 bases and J gave up 14 bases; unmatched junction bases: 7. CDR3: CSVGGGRGVYF. For the CDR3, the DNA is TGCAGCGTTGGCGGCGGGAGGGGGGTGTATTTT.

This chain links TRBV6-5 with TRBJ2-1; TRBD1 aligns across 9 bases. CDR1 and CDR2 from the germline V gene are MNHEY and SVGAGI. The CDR3 totals 15 residues. With 5 bases clipped from V and 3 bases from J, the junction kept 5 bases outside the gene matches. CDR3: CASSATGQGYNEQFF. CDR3 DNA: TGTGCCAGCAGTGCGACGGGACAGGGCTACAATGAGCAGTTCTTC.

This sequence joins TRBV4-2 and TRBJ2-1; TRBD2 aligns across 15 bases. CDR1 LGHNA and CDR2 YNFKEQ come from the germline V gene. The junction had 5 bases not matched to a gene; V was cut back by 4 bases and J by 7 bases. This CDR3 is built from 16 residues. CDR3 coding DNA: TGTGCCAGCAGCCGAGGACTAGCGGGAGGGGGAAATGAGCAGTTCTTC. Protein sequence: CASSRGLAGGGNEQFF.

V usage is TRBV7-8 and J usage is TRBJ2-7, with D perhaps TRBD1 (6 bases). Germline CDR1 is SGHVS and CDR2 is FQNEAQ. The CDR3 covers 15 residues. Trimming removed 4 bases from V and 3 bases from J, with 16 bases in between. CDR3 nucleotide sequence: TGTGCCAGCAGCTCAACAGGGTATAAACTCTACGAGCAGTACTTC. Amino acid sequence: CASSSTGYKLYEQYF.

This chain joins TRBV2 and TRBJ1-1, with D uncertain. Germline V CDR1 and CDR2: SNHLY, FYNNEI. The CDR3 is 12 residues long. V was trimmed by 7 bases and J by 6 bases, leaving 12 bases between them. The CDR3 bases are TGTGCCAGCAAAGTTGGCAGTCCTGAAGCTTTCTTT. It specifies CASKVGSPEAFF.

The chain has TRBV19 and TRBJ1-2, with TRBD1 matching over 12 bases. Germline V gene sequence: CDR1 LNHDA, CDR2 SQIVND (reference sequence). V trimming: 7 bases; J trimming: 10 bases; junction bases outside the gene matches: 13. The CDR3 runs 15 residues. The CDR3 region is CASTGTGGPGRLYTF. CDR3 nucleotides: TGTGCCAGTACCGGGACAGGGGGCCCGGGTCGGCTCTACACCTTC.

This chain uses TRBV7-8 with TRBJ2-7; 7 nucleotides line up with TRBD2. Trimming at V came to 4 bases and at J to 0 bases, leaving 9 bases not matched to a gene. The germline CDR1 and CDR2 sequences are SGHVS and FQNEAQ. This CDR3 has 16 amino acids. The CDR3 spells CASSSLIASGSYEQYF. The CDR3 DNA reads as TGTGCCAGCAGCTCCCTAATAGCTAGCGGCTCCTACGAGCAGTACTTC.

The chain is built from TRBV4-1 and TRBJ2-1, with 8 nucleotides matching TRBD1. The CDR3 runs to 15 residues. Trimming at V came to 2 bases and at J to 12 bases, leaving 12 bases not matched to a gene. Germline CDR1 and CDR2: MGHRA and YSYEKL. The CDR3 region is CASSQPRTGFGVQFF. The CDR3 DNA reads as TGCGCCAGCAGCCAACCTCGGACAGGGTTCGGTGTGCAGTTCTTC.

The J gene is TRBJ2-1, the V gene TRBV28, with 11 bases lining up with TRBD1. The CDR3 runs to 15 residues. The J segment lost 6 bases and the V segment lost 6 bases, leaving 7 bases of the junction unmatched. Germline V lookup: CDR1 MDHEN, CDR2 SYDVKM. For the CDR3, the DNA is TGTGCCAGCAGAGCGGGGACAGGGGGGTTCAATGAGCAGTTCTTC. Translation: CASRAGTGGFNEQFF. The full variable domain, in which reference TRBV28 and TRBJ2-1 provide the parts outside the CDR3, is DVKVTQSSRYLVKRTGEKVFLECVQDMDHENMFWYRQDPGLGLRLIYFSYDVKMKEKGDIPEGYSVSREKKERFSLILESASTNQTSMYLCASRAGTGGFNEQFFGPGTRLTVL.

The rearrangement links TRBV2 to TRBJ2-7; D not certain. Germline lookup yields CDR1 SNHLY and CDR2 FYNNEI. Trimming stripped 4 bases from V and 3 bases from J, with 13 bases between. The CDR3 has 14 amino acids. The CDR3 DNA reads as TGTGCCAGCAGTGGGCATGAGGCCAGCTACGAGCAGTACTTC. It translates to CASSGHEASYEQYF.

CDR3: CASAGRGGSGSSQFF. The DNA for the CDR3 is TGTGCCAGCGCGGGAAGGGGGGGTTCCGGGTCGTCGCAGTTCTTC. This chain connects TRBV25-1 to TRBJ2-1; D might be TRBD2 (7 bases). The CDR3 is 15 residues long. Germline V CDR1 and CDR2: MGHDK, SYGVNS. The V end lost 8 bases, the J end lost 12 bases, and 26 bases lay between the germline ends.

V is TRBV7-3 and J is TRBJ2-7; TRBD1 might be the D (5 bases). Germline CDR1 is SGHTA and CDR2 is FQGTGA. Deletions cut 2 bases from V and 7 bases from J, with 18 bases between. CDR3 length: 15 residues. CDR3 protein: CASSLPDSPAFEQYF. CDR3 bases: TGTGCCAGCAGCTTACCAGACAGCCCCGCCTTTGAGCAGTACTTC. Filled out from reference TRBV7-3 and TRBJ2-7, the complete variable domain reads GAGVSQTPSNKVTEKGKYVELRCDPISGHTALYWYRQSLGQGPEFLIYFQGTGAADDSGLPNDRFFAVRPEGSVSTLKIQRTERGDSAVYLCASSLPDSPAFEQYFGPGTRLTVT.

The chain uses TRBV4-1 and TRBJ2-4, with 10 bases matching TRBD2. The CDR3 covers 17 residues. Germline V lookup: CDR1 MGHRA, CDR2 YSYEKL. V was pared by 1 base and J by 4 bases, with 7 bases of the junction left unmatched. CDR3 nucleotide sequence: TGCGCCAGCAGCCAAGGTGGCCTAGCGGGGGAAAAAAACATTCAGTACTTC. Translating it yields CASSQGGLAGEKNIQYF.

This clone occurred a few times. This rearrangement joins TRBV7-8 to TRBJ1-6; 7 nucleotides align to TRBD1. Trimming at V came to 1 base and at J to 10 bases, leaving 7 bases not matched to a gene. Germline V gene lookup returns CDR1 SGHVS and CDR2 FQNEAQ. The CDR3 runs 15 residues. Here the CDR3 DNA reads TGTGCCAGCAGCTTAGGAAGGGGGCCTAGGTCACCCCTCCACTTT. It codes for CASSLGRGPRSPLHF.

CDR3 region: CASSLSQPGLADNEQFF. CDR3 coding DNA: TGTGCCAGCAGCTTAAGTCAGCCGGGACTAGCGGACAATGAGCAGTTCTTC. The chain has TRBV7-8 and TRBJ2-1, with 11 nucleotides matching TRBD2. Unmatched junction bases numbered 8, after V lost 2 bases and J lost 5 bases. Germline CDR1 reads SGHVS; CDR2 reads FQNEAQ. CDR3 length: 17 residues.

A single count supports this clone. The chain is built from TRBV29-1 and TRBJ1-1, with TRBD1 as a possible D gene (6 bases). V was trimmed by 8 bases and J by 1 base, leaving 14 bases between them. This CDR3 is 13 amino acids long. Germline V gives CDR1 SQVTM, CDR2 ANQGSEA. The CDR3 nucleotides are TGCAGCACGGCCGGGACAACGAACACTGAAGCTTTCTTT. Its protein product is CSTAGTTNTEAFF.